This TCR beta chain is from a study of control samples from healthy donors and cancer patients. Assay used: immunoSEQ multiplex PCR; TCRdb lists only in-frame clones, some missing. The sample has approximately 90,000 clones; around four fifths are singletons. The CDR3 length is 15 residues. Trimming cost V 4 bases and J 2 bases, with 12 bases left between them. CDR1 LGHDT and CDR2 YNNKEL come from the germline V gene (reference sequence). The V call is TRBV3-1 (or the pseudogene TRBV3-2), the J call TRBJ1-5, with D perhaps matching TRBD1 (5 bases). The receptor was derived from a man aged 25-40 years in good health. Specimen: blood. CDR3 nucleotide sequence: TGTGCCAGCAGCCCCCGGGCGGGGGGCAATCAGCCCCAGCATTTT. Translated, it gives CASSPRAGGNQPQHF.